The rows below give T cell receptor beta chains drawn from one sample of a study of blood T cell repertoires in COVID-19. Repertoires were generated with immunoSEQ multiplex PCR, while TCRdb's copy carries only in-frame clones and drops some. Of approximately 190,000 clones in the sample, 80% to 85% were seen once. Sequenced material: peripheral blood. The receptors were sampled from a woman in her forties with acute or convalescent COVID-19. CDR3s include the opening cysteine and the closing phenylalanine or tryptophan. The order of the fields is clone size, V gene, CDR3 length, J gene, D gene, CDR3 DNA, CDR3 protein. D genes are given only for firm matches. A row's size may be missing; if present it is once, few, many or a size class.

.	TRBV11-2	14	TRBJ1-3	.	TGTGCCAGCAGCTTATCAGACTCTGGAAACACCATATATTTT	CASSLSDSGNTIYF
.	TRBV21-1	15	TRBJ2-7	.	TGTGCCAGCAGCAAATGGGGGCCTGCCTCCTACGAGCAGTACTTC	CASSKWGPASYEQYF
.	TRBV9	15	TRBJ1-6	TRBD1	TGTGCCAGCAGCCCTAGACAGGGGCCGGGGTCACCCCTCCACTTT	CASSPRQGPGSPLHF
.	TRBV6-1	16	TRBJ1-2	TRBD1	TGTGCCAGCAGTGGCGGCAGCGCCGCACAGGGGTATGGCTACACCTTC	CASSGGSAAQGYGYTF
.	TRBV2	15	TRBJ1-4	.	TGTGCCAGCAGCATCAGGGGAGGGACTAATGAAAAACTGTTTTTT	CASSIRGGTNEKLFF
.	TRBV5-1	15	TRBJ1-2	.	TGCGCCAGCAGCTTGGCTTTCGGGGGGGCCGGTGGCTACACCTTC	CASSLAFGGAGGYTF
few	TRBV6-5	16	TRBJ2-3	.	TGTGCCAGCAGTTACTCTGGGCAGGGGCGAGTAGATACGCAGTATTTT	CASSYSGQGRVDTQYF
.	TRBV6-4	15	TRBJ2-1	.	TGTGCCAGCAGTGACTCTGTCGGAGACTACAATGAGCAGTTCTTC	CASSDSVGDYNEQFF
.	TRBV15	14	TRBJ2-3	.	TGTGCCACCAGCGGCCGACAGGGAGGAGATACGCAGTATTTT	CATSGRQGGDTQYF
.	TRBV10-1	15	TRBJ2-7	.	TGCGCCAGCAGTGGGGCGCCAGGAACTCCCTCCGAGCAGTACTTC	CASSGAPGTPSEQYF
.	TRBV5-1	16	TRBJ2-7	.	TGCGCCAGCAGCTTGGTAGGGGACACGGGGTGGAACGAGCAGTACTTC	CASSLVGDTGWNEQYF
.	TRBV10-1	14	TRBJ2-7	.	TGCGCCAGCAGTGGCAGGGAGGAAGGCCACGAGCAGTACTTC	CASSGREEGHEQYF
.	TRBV5-6	12	TRBJ1-1	.	TGTGCCAGCAGCTTGGAGGCAGGAGAAGCTTTCTTT	CASSLEAGEAFF
few	TRBV12-3/TRBV12-4	13	TRBJ2-1	.	TGTGCCAGCAGCACGGGGCAGGGGCGCGAGCAGTTCTTC	CASSTGQGREQFF
few	TRBV18	15	TRBJ1-2	.	TGTGCCAGCTCACCTCGAGGTCGAGGGAACTATGGCTACACCTTC	CASSPRGRGNYGYTF
.	TRBV28	14	TRBJ2-7	TRBD2	TGTGCCAGCCACACAGCGGGAAGTCTTCTCGAGCAGTACTTC	CASHTAGSLLEQYF
.	TRBV24-1	15	TRBJ2-5	TRBD2	TGTGCCACCAGTGACCCCCTCACGGGGGGGGAGACCCAGTACTTC	CATSDPLTGGETQYF
.	TRBV11-1	14	TRBJ2-7	TRBD1	TGTGCCAGCAGCTCGAGGACAGGGACCGCCGAGCAGTACTTC	CASSSRTGTAEQYF
.	TRBV6-5	14	TRBJ2-3	.	TGTGCCAGCAGTTACCAGGGCAACGCAGATACGCAGTATTTT	CASSYQGNADTQYF
.	TRBV18	13	TRBJ1-1	.	TGTGCCAGCTCGGACAGTGAGAACACTGAAGCTTTCTTT	CASSDSENTEAFF
.	TRBV7-2	13	TRBJ2-5	TRBD1	TGTGCCAGCAGACAGGGGGCCCAAGAGACCCAGTACTTC	CASRQGAQETQYF
many	TRBV18	12	TRBJ2-3	.	TGTGCCAGCTCACCCAACACAGATACGCAGTATTTT	CASSPNTDTQYF
.	TRBV12-3/TRBV12-4	13	TRBJ1-3	.	TGTGCCAGCAGCCCGTTCTCTGGAAACACCATATATTTT	CASSPFSGNTIYF
.	TRBV27	15	TRBJ2-3	TRBD1	TGTGCCAGCAGAGACCCGGGACAGTTCACAGATACGCAGTATTTT	CASRDPGQFTDTQYF
.	TRBV5-1	14	TRBJ2-1	TRBD1	TGCGCCAGCAGCTTGGGCCAGGGGGTTCCAGAGCAGTTCTTC	CASSLGQGVPEQFF
.	TRBV6-5	14	TRBJ2-5	TRBD1	TGTGCCAGCAGTTGGGGACAGGCATCAGAGACCCAGTACTTC	CASSWGQASETQYF
.	TRBV5-6	15	TRBJ2-7	TRBD1	TGTGCCAGCAGCTTGGCCGCAGGGGGATCCTACGAGCAGTACTTC	CASSLAAGGSYEQYF
.	TRBV27	15	TRBJ1-6	TRBD1	TGTGCCAGCAGTTCCCGGACAGGGGATAATTCACCCCTCCACTTT	CASSSRTGDNSPLHF
.	TRBV6-1	16	TRBJ2-7	TRBD1	TGTGCCAGCAGTGACCCCGGGACAGGGGACCTCTACGAGCAGTACTTC	CASSDPGTGDLYEQYF
.	TRBV4-2	16	TRBJ2-3	.	TGTGCCAGCAGCCAAGAAGACCGTTTGATAGCACATACGCAGTATTTT	CASSQEDRLIAHTQYF
few	TRBV2	15	TRBJ2-1	TRBD2	TGTGCCAGCACCTTACTAGCGGGCTCCTACAATGAGCAGTTCTTC	CASTLLAGSYNEQFF